The clone carrying this T cell receptor beta chain was counted only a few times. This sample was taken from a study of response to subunit inactivated influenza vaccine. TCRdb used MiXCR to reprocess the RT-PCR reads, holding one entry per CDR3 protein. The sample holds about 700,000 distinct CDR3 sequences, approximately 15% seen once. The clonotype originates from a man aged 45-65 years who received an inactivated influenza vaccine. Here the sequenced sample was PBMCs from blood, taken about 14 days before vaccination.

The CDR3: CASSLPGLRGRQPGYTF. For the CDR3, the DNA is TGTGCCAGCAGTTTACCAGGATTAAGGGGGCGCCAGCCTGGCTACACCTTC. This chain links TRBV12-3 or TRBV12-4 with TRBJ1-2; 7 nucleotides agree with TRBD1. With 2 bases clipped from V and 7 bases from J, the junction kept 16 bases outside the gene matches. This CDR3 is built from 17 residues.